The 16 T cell receptor beta chains below come from one sample, sequenced in a study of blood T cell repertoires in COVID-19. Measured with immunoSEQ multiplex PCR; TCRdb has only the in-frame clones, and not every one. The repertoire holds a few hundred thousand clones, approximately 85% seen once, with about 1.9% in the top ten. Source material: PBMCs or T cells enriched from blood (not recorded which). These receptors were obtained from a woman aged 45-65 years who had recovered from COVID-19.

This chain uses TRBV28 with TRBJ2-7, with 12 nucleotides matching TRBD2. Germline V gene sequence: CDR1 MDHEN, CDR2 SYDVKM. The CDR3 totals 16 residues. The J segment lost 3 bases and the V segment lost 5 bases, leaving 8 bases of the junction unmatched. CDR3: CASSIWTSGISYEQYF. CDR3 DNA: TGTGCCAGCAGTATCTGGACTAGCGGGATTAGCTACGAGCAGTACTTC.

This clone was found a few times. The V gene is TRBV19, the J gene TRBJ1-1; D not certain. The CDR3 totals 14 residues. The V gene's germline CDR1 is LNHDA and CDR2 SQIVND (reference sequence). V shed 5 bases and J shed 1 base, with 11 bases lying between them. This chain's CDR3 is CASSFQTQNTEAFF. In nucleotides, the CDR3 is TGTGCCAGTAGTTTTCAGACACAGAACACTGAAGCTTTCTTT.

The V gene is TRBV18, the J gene TRBJ2-1, with 7 bases fitting TRBD2. After removal of 4 bases from V and 0 bases from J, the junction contained 3 bases not matched to a gene. The germline gives CDR1 KGHSH, CDR2 LQKENI. The CDR3 sequence is 15 residues long. This CDR3 reads CASSLERGSYNEQFF. CDR3 DNA sequence: TGTGCCAGCTCACTTGAGCGGGGCTCCTACAATGAGCAGTTCTTC. Full variable domain (outside the CDR3, taken from reference TRBV18 and TRBJ2-1): NAGVMQNPRHLVRRRGQEARLRCSPMKGHSHVYWYRQLPEEGLKFMVYLQKENIIDESGMPKERFSAEFPKEGPSILRIQQVVRGDSAAYFCASSLERGSYNEQFFGPGTRLTVL.

J is TRBJ1-2 and V is TRBV5-1; TRBD1 is a possible D gene (5 bases). V was trimmed by 0 bases and J by 4 bases, leaving 10 bases between them. Germline V lookup: CDR1 SGHRS, CDR2 YFSETQ. This CDR3 comprises 14 residues. CDR3 sequence reads: CASSLATGLYGYTF. The CDR3 DNA sequence: TGCGCCAGCAGCTTGGCAACGGGACTCTATGGCTACACCTTC.

The V gene is TRBV29-1, the J gene TRBJ2-7; 7 bases line up with TRBD1. The germline V gene has CDR1 SQVTM and CDR2 ANQGSEA. This CDR3 has 11 amino acids. V gave up 7 bases and J gave up 6 bases; unmatched junction bases: 6. In DNA form, the CDR3 reads TGCAGCGGGACAGGTTTCGGCGAGCAGTACTTC. Its translation: CSGTGFGEQYF.

This sequence joins TRBV21-1 and TRBJ2-3; no DNA check was done on the table's D call, TRBD1. TRBV21-1 is labeled a pseudogene. This CDR3 comprises 16 residues. The CDR3 spells CASSKGVQGVGDTQYF. The CDR3 DNA reads TGTGCCAGCAGCAAAGGGGTACAGGGGGTTGGAGATACGCAGTATTTT.

The chain uses TRBV7-9 and TRBJ2-1, with 8 nucleotides matching TRBD1. The CDR3 contains 16 residues. With V trimmed by 4 bases and J by 7 bases, 12 bases remained unmatched. CDR1 SEHNR and CDR2 FQNEAQ come from the germline V gene (reference sequence). CDR3 in DNA: TGTGCCAGCAGCTCCCTTGACAGGGGCACCAAGAATGAGCAGTTCTTC. Translating gives CASSSLDRGTKNEQFF.

The V gene is TRBV7-9, the J gene TRBJ2-5; 11 bases agree with TRBD1. The trim removed 4 bases at V and 5 bases at J, leaving 3 bases unmatched. The CDR3 is 14 residues long. Germline V gene lookup returns CDR1 SEHNR and CDR2 FQNEAQ (reference sequence). The chain's CDR3 is CASSWTGGEETQYF. DNA of the CDR3: TGTGCCAGCAGCTGGACAGGGGGCGAGGAGACCCAGTACTTC. Based on the CDR3 plus reference TRBV7-9 and TRBJ2-5, the full variable domain is DTGVSQNPRHKITKRGQNVTFRCDPISEHNRLYWYRQTLGQGPEFLTYFQNEAQLEKSRLLSDRFSAERPKGSFSTLEIQRTEQGDSAMYLCASSWTGGEETQYFGPGTRLLVL.

The rearrangement uses TRBV7-9 and TRBJ1-1; D gene unclear. Germline-derived CDR1 and CDR2 are SEHNR and FQNEAQ (reference sequence). This CDR3 has 12 residues. Trimming stripped 7 bases from V and 8 bases from J, with 14 bases between. The CDR3 loop reads CASTPGDQEAFF. The CDR3 coding sequence is TGTGCCAGCACCCCGGGTGACCAAGAAGCTTTCTTT.

This chain uses TRBV5-1 with TRBJ1-1; D not certain. Germline CDR1 reads SGHRS; CDR2 reads YFSETQ. This CDR3 is built from 13 residues. Between the trimmed V and J ends, which lost 0 bases and 7 bases, there was a span of 10 bases. The CDR3 DNA is TGCGCCAGCAGCTTGGGGCGGCTTAATGAAGCTTTCTTT. This codes for CASSLGRLNEAFF.

The chain links TRBV5-5 to TRBJ1-1; no clear D. Germline V CDR1 and CDR2: SGHKS, YYEKEE (reference sequence). Trimming shortened V by 3 bases and J by 3 bases, and 15 bases separated the two germline ends. This CDR3 spans 15 amino acids. CDR3 sequence: CASSWEVDQHTEAFF. In DNA, the CDR3 is TGTGCCAGCAGCTGGGAGGTAGATCAACACACTGAAGCTTTCTTT.

The chain uses TRBV7-2 and TRBJ2-3; TRBD2 aligns across 11 bases. J lost 1 base, V lost 3 bases, and 6 bases had no gene match. The CDR3 is 17 amino acids. Germline loops: CDR1 SGHTA, CDR2 FQGNSA. DNA of the CDR3: TGTGCCAGCAGCTTGAAGTCACTAGCGGGAGGCACAGATACGCAGTATTTT. Residues: CASSLKSLAGGTDTQYF. The variable domain in full, completed from reference TRBV7-2 and TRBJ2-3, reads GAGVSQSPSNKVTEKGKDVELRCDPISGHTALYWYRQSLGQGLEFLIYFQGNSAPDKSGLPSDRFSAERTGGSVSTLTIQRTQQEDSAVYLCASSLKSLAGGTDTQYFGPGTRLTVL.

V is TRBV7-3 and J is TRBJ2-7; D gene unclear. Germline CDR1 is SGHTA and CDR2 is FQGTGA. The CDR3 totals 13 residues. V was shortened by 2 bases and J by 0 bases, with 5 bases between the two germline ends. The CDR3 sequence: CASSLGPSYEQYF. The CDR3 DNA follows: TGTGCCAGCAGCTTAGGGCCCTCCTACGAGCAGTACTTC.

The gene calls are TRBV5-1 and TRBJ1-1, with 12 bases identical to TRBD1. Losses at the gene ends were 3 bases for V and 3 bases for J; bases not matched to a gene: 6. Germline V gives CDR1 SGHRS, CDR2 YFSETQ. This CDR3 region has 16 residues. As DNA, the CDR3 is TGCGCCAGCAGCTCCCGGGACAGGGGGCCTGACACTGAAGCTTTCTTT. It codes for CASSSRDRGPDTEAFF. The variable domain in full, with the rest retrieved from reference TRBV5-1 and TRBJ1-1, is KAGVTQTPRYLIKTRGQQVTLSCSPISGHRSVSWYQQTPGQGLQFLFEYFSETQRNKGNFPGRFSGRQFSNSRSEMNVSTLELGDSALYLCASSSRDRGPDTEAFFGQGTRLTVV.

This clone was recorded once. The rearrangement links TRBV6-5 to TRBJ1-5; maybe TRBD1 (6 bases). The CDR3 extends over 14 amino acids. Between the trimmed V and J ends, which lost 6 bases and 2 bases, there was a span of 11 bases. CDR1 and CDR2 (germline): MNHEY, SVGAGI. The CDR3 is CASSPGQRNQPQHF. CDR3 in DNA: TGTGCCAGCAGCCCGGGACAACGCAATCAGCCCCAGCATTTT.

This rearrangement joins TRBV14 to TRBJ2-7; 7 bases are a match to TRBD1. V shed 1 base and J 2 bases; nucleotides not matched to a gene: 2. CDR1 and CDR2 (germline): SGHDN, FVKESK. The CDR3 covers 14 residues. DNA for the CDR3: TGTGCCAGCAGCCAAGGTGACAGGGCCTACGAGCAGTACTTC. It encodes CASSQGDRAYEQYF.